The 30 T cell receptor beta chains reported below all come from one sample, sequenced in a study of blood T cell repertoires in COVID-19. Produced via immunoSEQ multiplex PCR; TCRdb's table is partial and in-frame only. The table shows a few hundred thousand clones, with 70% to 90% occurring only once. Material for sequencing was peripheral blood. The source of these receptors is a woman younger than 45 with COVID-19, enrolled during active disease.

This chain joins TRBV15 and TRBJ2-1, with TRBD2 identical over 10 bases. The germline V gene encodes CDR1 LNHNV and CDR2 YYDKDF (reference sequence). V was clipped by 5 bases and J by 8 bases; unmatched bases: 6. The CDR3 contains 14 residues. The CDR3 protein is CATSPAGGPYEQFF. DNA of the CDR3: TGTGCCACCAGCCCAGCGGGGGGGCCATATGAGCAGTTCTTC.

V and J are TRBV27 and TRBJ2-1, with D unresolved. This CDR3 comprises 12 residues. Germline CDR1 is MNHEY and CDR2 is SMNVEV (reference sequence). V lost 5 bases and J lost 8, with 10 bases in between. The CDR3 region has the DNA TGTGCCAGCAGTCATCCAGGCGATGAGCAGTTCTTC. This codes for CASSHPGDEQFF.

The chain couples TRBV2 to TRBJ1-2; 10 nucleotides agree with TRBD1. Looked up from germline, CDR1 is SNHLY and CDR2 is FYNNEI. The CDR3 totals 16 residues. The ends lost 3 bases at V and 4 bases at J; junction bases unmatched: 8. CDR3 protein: CASSDTRQGAPYGYTF. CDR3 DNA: TGTGCCAGCAGTGACACCAGACAGGGGGCGCCCTATGGCTACACCTTC.

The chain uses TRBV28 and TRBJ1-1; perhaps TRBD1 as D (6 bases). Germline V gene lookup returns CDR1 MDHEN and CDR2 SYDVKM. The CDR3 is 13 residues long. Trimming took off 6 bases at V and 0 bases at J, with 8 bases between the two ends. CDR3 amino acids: CASRNRVNTEAFF. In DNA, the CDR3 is TGTGCCAGCAGAAACAGGGTGAACACTGAAGCTTTCTTT.

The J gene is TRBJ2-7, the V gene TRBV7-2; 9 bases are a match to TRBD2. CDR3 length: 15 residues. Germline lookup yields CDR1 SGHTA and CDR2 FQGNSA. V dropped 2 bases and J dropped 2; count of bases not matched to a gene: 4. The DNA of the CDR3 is TGTGCCAGCAGCTTATACGGCGGGGGGGCCTACGAGCAGTACGTC. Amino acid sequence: CASSLYGGGAYEQYV.

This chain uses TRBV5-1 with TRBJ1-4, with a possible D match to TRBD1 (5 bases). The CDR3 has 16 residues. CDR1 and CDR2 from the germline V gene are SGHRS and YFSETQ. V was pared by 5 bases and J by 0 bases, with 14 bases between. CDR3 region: CASRPLQGTTNEKLFF. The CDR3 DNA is TGCGCCAGCAGACCTCTTCAGGGAACAACTAATGAAAAACTGTTTTTT.

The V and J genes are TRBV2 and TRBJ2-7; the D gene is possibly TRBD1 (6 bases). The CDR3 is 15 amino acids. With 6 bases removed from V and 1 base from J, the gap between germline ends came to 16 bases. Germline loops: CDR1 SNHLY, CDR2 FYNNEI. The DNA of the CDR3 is TGTGCCAGCAGAAGGGACACGGATAGATCCTACGAGCAGTACTTC. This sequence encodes CASRRDTDRSYEQYF.

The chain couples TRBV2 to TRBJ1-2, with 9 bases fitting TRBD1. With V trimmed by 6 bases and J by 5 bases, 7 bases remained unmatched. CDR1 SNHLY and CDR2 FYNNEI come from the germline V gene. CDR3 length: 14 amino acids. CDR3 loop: CASRRTGGGYGYTF. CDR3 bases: TGTGCCAGCAGGAGAACAGGGGGCGGTTATGGCTACACCTTC.

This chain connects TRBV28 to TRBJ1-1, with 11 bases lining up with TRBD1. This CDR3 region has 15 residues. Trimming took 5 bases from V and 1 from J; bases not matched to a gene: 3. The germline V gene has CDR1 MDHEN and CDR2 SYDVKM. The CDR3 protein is CASSPGQGANTEAFF. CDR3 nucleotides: TGTGCCAGCAGTCCTGGACAGGGGGCGAACACTGAAGCTTTCTTT. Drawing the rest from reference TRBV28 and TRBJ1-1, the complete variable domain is DVKVTQSSRYLVKRTGEKVFLECVQDMDHENMFWYRQDPGLGLRLIYFSYDVKMKEKGDIPEGYSVSREKKERFSLILESASTNQTSMYLCASSPGQGANTEAFFGQGTRLTVV.

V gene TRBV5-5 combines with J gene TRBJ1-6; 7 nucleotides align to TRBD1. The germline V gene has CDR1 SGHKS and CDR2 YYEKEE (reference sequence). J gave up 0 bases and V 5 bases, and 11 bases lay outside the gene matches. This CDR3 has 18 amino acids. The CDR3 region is CASSGRWTGDSYNSPLHF. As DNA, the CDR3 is TGTGCCAGCAGTGGAAGGTGGACAGGCGACTCCTATAATTCACCCCTCCACTTT.

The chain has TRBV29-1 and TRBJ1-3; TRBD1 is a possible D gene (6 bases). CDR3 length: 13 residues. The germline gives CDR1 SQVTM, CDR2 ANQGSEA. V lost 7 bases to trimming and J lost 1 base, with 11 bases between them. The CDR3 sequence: CSAKTGSGNTIYF. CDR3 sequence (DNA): TGCAGCGCTAAAACAGGGTCTGGAAACACCATATATTTT.

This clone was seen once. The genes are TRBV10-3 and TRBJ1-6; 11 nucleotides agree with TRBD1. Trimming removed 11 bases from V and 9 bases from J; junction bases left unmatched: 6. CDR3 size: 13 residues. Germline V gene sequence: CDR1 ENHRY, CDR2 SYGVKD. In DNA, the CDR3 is TGTGCCGCCTCTGGACAGGGGGCTTCACCCCTCCACTTT. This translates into CAASGQGASPLHF.

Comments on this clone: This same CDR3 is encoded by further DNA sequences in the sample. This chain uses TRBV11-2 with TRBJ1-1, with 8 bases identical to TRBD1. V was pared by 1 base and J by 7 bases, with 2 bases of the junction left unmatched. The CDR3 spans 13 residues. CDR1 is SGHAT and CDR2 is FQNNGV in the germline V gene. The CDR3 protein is CASSLGGTGEAFF. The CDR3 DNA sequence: TGTGCCAGCAGCTTAGGGGGGACAGGTGAAGCTTTCTTT.

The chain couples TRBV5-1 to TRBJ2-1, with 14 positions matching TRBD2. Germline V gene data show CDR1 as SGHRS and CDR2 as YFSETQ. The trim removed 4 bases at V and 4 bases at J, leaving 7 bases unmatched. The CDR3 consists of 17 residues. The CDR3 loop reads CASSRRTSGGPYNEQFF. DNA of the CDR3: TGCGCCAGCAGCAGGAGGACTAGCGGGGGGCCATACAATGAGCAGTTCTTC.

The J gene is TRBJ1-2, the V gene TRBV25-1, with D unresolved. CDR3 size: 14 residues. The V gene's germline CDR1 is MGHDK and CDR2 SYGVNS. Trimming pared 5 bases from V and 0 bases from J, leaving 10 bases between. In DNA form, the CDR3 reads TGTGCCAGCAGTTTACTGGGCTCTAACTATGGCTACACCTTC. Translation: CASSLLGSNYGYTF.

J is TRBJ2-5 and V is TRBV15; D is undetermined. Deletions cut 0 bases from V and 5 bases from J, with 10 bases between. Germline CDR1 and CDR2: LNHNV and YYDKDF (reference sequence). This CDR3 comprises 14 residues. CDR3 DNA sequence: TGTGCCACCAGCAGAGATCCCAGCGAGGAGACCCAGTACTTC. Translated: CATSRDPSEETQYF.

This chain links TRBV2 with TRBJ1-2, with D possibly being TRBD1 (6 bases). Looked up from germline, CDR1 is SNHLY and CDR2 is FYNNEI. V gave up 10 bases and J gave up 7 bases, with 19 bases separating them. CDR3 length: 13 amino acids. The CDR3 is CATSDTGSLGYTF. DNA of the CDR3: TGTGCCACTTCAGATACAGGGTCCCTTGGCTACACCTTC.

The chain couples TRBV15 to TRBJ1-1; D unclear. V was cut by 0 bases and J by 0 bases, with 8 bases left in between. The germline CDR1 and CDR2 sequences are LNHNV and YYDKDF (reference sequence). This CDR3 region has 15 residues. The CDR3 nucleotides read TGTGCCACCAGCAGAGATTTCGCGGTGAACACTGAAGCTTTCTTT. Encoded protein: CATSRDFAVNTEAFF. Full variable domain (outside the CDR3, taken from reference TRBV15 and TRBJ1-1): DAMVIQNPRYQVTQFGKPVTLSCSQTLNHNVMYWYQQKSSQAPKLLFHYYDKDFNNEADTPDNFQSRRPNTSFCFLDIRSPGLGDTAMYLCATSRDFAVNTEAFFGQGTRLTVV.

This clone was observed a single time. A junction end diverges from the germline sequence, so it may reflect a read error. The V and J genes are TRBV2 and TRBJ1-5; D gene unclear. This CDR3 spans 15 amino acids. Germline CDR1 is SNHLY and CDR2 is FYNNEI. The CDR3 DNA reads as TGTGCCAGCAGCGAAGGGAGTTCCTACAATCAGCCCCAGCATTTT. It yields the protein CASSEGSSYNQPQHF.

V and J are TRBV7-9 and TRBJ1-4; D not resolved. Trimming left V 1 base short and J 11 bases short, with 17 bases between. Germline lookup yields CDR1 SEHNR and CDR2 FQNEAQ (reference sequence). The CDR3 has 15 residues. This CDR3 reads CASSLGEGLLGKLFF. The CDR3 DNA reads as TGTGCCAGCAGCTTAGGGGAGGGATTACTCGGTAAACTGTTTTTT.

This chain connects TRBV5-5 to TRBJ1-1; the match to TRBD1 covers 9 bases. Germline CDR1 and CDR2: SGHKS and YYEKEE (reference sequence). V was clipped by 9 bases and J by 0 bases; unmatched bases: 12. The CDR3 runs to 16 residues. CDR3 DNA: TGTGCCACGAATCCCGGGACAGGGATTATGAACACTGAAGCTTTCTTT. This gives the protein CATNPGTGIMNTEAFF.

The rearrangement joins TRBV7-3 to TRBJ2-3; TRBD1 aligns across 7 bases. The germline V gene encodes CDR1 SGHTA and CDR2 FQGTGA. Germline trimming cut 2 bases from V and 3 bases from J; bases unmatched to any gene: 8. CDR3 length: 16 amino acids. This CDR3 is CASSLGVTGITDTQYF. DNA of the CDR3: TGTGCCAGCAGCTTAGGGGTGACAGGGATTACAGATACGCAGTATTTT.

CDR3 coding DNA: TGTGCCAGCAGCTTAACAGGGGTTGACACCGGGGAGCTGTTTTTT. This translates into CASSLTGVDTGELFF. The genes are TRBV7-2 and TRBJ2-2; 7 bases map to TRBD1. The CDR3 has 15 amino acids. V trimming: 2 bases; J trimming: 3 bases; junction bases outside the gene matches: 3. The germline gives CDR1 SGHTA, CDR2 FQGNSA.

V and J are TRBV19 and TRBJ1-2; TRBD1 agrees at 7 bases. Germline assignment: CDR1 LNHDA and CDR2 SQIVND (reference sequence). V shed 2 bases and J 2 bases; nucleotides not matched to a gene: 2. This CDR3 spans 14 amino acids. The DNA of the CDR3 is TGTGCCAGTAGTATATCAGGGGGAAACTATGGCTACACCTTC. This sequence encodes CASSISGGNYGYTF.

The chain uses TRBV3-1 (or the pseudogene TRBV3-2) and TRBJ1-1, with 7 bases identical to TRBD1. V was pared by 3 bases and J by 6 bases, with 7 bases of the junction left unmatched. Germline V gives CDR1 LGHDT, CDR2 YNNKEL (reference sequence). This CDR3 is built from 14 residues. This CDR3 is CASSHARQGSEAFF. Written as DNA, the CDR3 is TGTGCCAGCAGCCACGCCCGACAGGGCTCTGAAGCTTTCTTT.

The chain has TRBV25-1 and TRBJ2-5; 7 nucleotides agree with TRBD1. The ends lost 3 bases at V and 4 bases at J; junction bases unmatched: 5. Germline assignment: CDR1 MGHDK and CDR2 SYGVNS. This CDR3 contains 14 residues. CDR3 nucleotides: TGTGCCAGCAGTGACCGACAGGGTTTAGAGACCCAGTACTTC. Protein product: CASSDRQGLETQYF.

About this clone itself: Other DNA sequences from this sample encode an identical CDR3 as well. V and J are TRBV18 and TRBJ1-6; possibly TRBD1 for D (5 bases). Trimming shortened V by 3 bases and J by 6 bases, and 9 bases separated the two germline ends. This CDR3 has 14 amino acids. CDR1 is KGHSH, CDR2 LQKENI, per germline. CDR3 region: CASSPGQGNSPLHF. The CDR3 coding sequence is TGTGCCAGCTCACCGGGGCAGGGTAATTCACCCCTCCACTTT.

Here the CDR3 reads CAIGDRGGTLRMYEQYF. The CDR3 nucleotides read TGTGCCATCGGGGACAGGGGGGGAACCCTTAGAATGTACGAGCAGTACTTC. The chain is built from TRBV10-3 and TRBJ2-7, with 11 nucleotides matching TRBD1. The V gene end was trimmed by 8 bases and the J gene end by 4 bases; junction bases not matched to a gene: 16. Germline assignment: CDR1 ENHRY and CDR2 SYGVKD. The CDR3 is 17 amino acids.

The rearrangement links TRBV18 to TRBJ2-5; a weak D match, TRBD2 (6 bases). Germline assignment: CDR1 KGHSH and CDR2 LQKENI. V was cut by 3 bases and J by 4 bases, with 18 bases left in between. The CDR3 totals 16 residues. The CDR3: CASSPGFQGGRETQYF. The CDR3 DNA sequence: TGTGCCAGCTCACCCGGGTTCCAGGGAGGACGAGAGACCCAGTACTTC.

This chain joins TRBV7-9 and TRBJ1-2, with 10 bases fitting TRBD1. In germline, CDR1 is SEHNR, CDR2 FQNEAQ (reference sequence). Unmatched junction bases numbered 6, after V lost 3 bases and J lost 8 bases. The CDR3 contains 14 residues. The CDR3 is CASSFPGTGVGYTF. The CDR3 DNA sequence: TGTGCCAGCAGCTTCCCCGGGACAGGGGTAGGCTACACCTTC.